A selection of T cell receptor beta chains follows, all from one sample in a study of PD-1 blockade in classical Hodgkin lymphoma. Sequenced by immunoSEQ multiplex PCR; TCRdb stores in-frame clones only, minus some. The sample lists some 26,000 clones, 85% to 95% occurring once. The specimen sequenced was peripheral blood mononuclear cells (PBMCs). The receptor set was obtained from a human donor with classical Hodgkin lymphoma. Each CDR3 is given with its conserved first and last residue. A D gene is named only where the DNA matches it firmly. Rows may omit the clone size; those that give it use once, few, many or a size class.

v_call,d_call,clone_size,j_call,cdr3_nt,cdr3_aa
TRBV7-2,-,-,TRBJ2-3,TGTGCCAGCAGCATTCTCAGGGCGGATACGCAGTATTTT,CASSILRADTQYF
TRBV9,TRBD2,-,TRBJ2-1,TGTGCCAGCAGCGTAACTGGCGGGGGGGCCAAAGGAAATGAGCAGTTCTTC,CASSVTGGGAKGNEQFF
TRBV7-3,-,-,TRBJ2-5,TGTGCCAGCGGCTCATCCTCCGAAGGGACCCAGTACTTC,CASGSSSEGTQYF
TRBV25-1,-,-,TRBJ2-3,TGTGCCAGCAGTGAACACAGCGGTAGCACAGATACGCAGTATTTT,CASSEHSGSTDTQYF
TRBV13,-,-,TRBJ1-2,TGTGCCAGCAGCTTAGCCGGGACGGGAAGCAACTATGGCTACACCTTC,CASSLAGTGSNYGYTF
TRBV19,TRBD2,-,TRBJ2-1,TGTGCCAGTAGTATAGATGGAGCGGGAGGGCTCAATGAGCAGTTCTTC,CASSIDGAGGLNEQFF
TRBV7-9,-,-,TRBJ2-1,TGTGCCAGCAGCTTAATGGGCCAGAGGGGCGGTGAGCAGTTCTTC,CASSLMGQRGGEQFF
TRBV27,-,few,TRBJ2-4,TGTGCCAGCAGTTTGGGGCAGACCCTAGCCAAAAACATTCAGTACTTC,CASSLGQTLAKNIQYF
TRBV7-3,-,-,TRBJ2-3,TGTGCCAGCAGCTTGGACCTCACAGATACGCAGTATTTT,CASSLDLTDTQYF
TRBV2,-,large,TRBJ2-7,TGTGCCAGCAGTGACCTAGGGGTTATCGGTTACGAGCAGTACTTC,CASSDLGVIGYEQYF
TRBV27,TRBD1,-,TRBJ1-1,TGTGCCAGCAGTTTATCGGGGACAGGGGGAACTGAAGCTTTCTTT,CASSLSGTGGTEAFF
TRBV6-5,TRBD1,-,TRBJ2-7,TGTGCCAGCACCTCCGGGACAGTGGCATACGAGCAGTACTTC,CASTSGTVAYEQYF
TRBV4-3,-,-,TRBJ2-7,TGCGCCAGCAGCCAAGATAACGGGGGCAACTACGAGCAGTACTTC,CASSQDNGGNYEQYF
TRBV9,TRBD1,-,TRBJ1-1,TGTGCCAGCAGCGTAGGATACAGGGGCACGGACACTGAAGCTTTCTTT,CASSVGYRGTDTEAFF